This T cell receptor beta chain was captured in a study of CD8+CD57+ T cells in acquired aplastic anemia. Study-level background: Sorted CD4+ and CD8+ cells yielded DNA averaging around 3.2 ug.

Per the germline V gene, CDR1 is MNHNS and CDR2 is SASEGT. The CDR3 has 15 amino acids. Trimming took 4 bases from V and 6 from J, leaving 18 bases between them. This clonotype was recorded a few times. The template used for profiling TCR beta VDJ and CDR3 was genomic DNA. MiXCR, applied by TCRdb to the reads, yields one record per CDR3 protein. The sample includes 90,000 to 130,000 distinct CDR3 sequences, under 60% of them seen just once. Input material: sorted CD4+, CD8+, or CD8+CD57+ T cells (not recorded which) from PBMCs. The sequence derives from a human donor in good health, serving as a control. The chain couples TRBV6-1 to TRBJ1-2; TRBD1 is a possible D gene (6 bases). Written as DNA, the CDR3 is TGTGCCAGCAGTGTTGCGACAGGTTTTTTTAATGGCTACACCTTC. This encodes CASSVATGFFNGYTF.